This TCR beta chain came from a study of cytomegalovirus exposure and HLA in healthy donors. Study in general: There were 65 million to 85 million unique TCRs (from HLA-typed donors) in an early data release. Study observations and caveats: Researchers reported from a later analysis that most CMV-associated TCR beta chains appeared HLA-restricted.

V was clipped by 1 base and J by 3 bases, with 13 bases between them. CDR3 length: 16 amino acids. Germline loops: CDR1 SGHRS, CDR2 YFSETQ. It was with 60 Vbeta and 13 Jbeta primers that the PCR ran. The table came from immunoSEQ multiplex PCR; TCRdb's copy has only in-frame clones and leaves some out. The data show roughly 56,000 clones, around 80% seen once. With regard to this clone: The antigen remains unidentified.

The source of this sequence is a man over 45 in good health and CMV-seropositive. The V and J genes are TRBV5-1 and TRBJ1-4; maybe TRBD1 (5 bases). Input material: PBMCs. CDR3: CASSLPSGLANEKLFF. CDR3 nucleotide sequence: TGCGCCAGCAGCTTGCCCTCAGGGTTGGCTAATGAAAAACTGTTTTTT.